These 16 T cell receptor beta chains were all obtained from the same sample, sequenced in a study of regulatory T cells in long-lasting Graves disease. Time point specified: newly diagnosed GD, antithyroid drugs for less than 3 months. The authors made the TCR library using RNA they extracted from PBMCs. To make TCR beta libraries, researchers used iRepertoire HTBI primers and Arm-PCR of CDR3 regions. From the multiplex PCR reads, TCRdb called clonotypes with MiXCR, one entry per CDR3 protein. The sample contains roughly 420,000 distinct CDR3 sequences, 15% to 18% of which appear only once. The source material was peripheral blood mononuclear cells (PBMCs), sampled at new diagnosis, from a patient treated with antithyroid drugs. Receptors originate from a female donor with Graves disease.

This chain uses TRBV7-3 with TRBJ2-5; 9 bases match TRBD1. J gave up 4 bases and V 6 bases, and 6 bases lay outside the gene matches. This CDR3 has 14 amino acids. The germline V gene encodes CDR1 SGHTA and CDR2 FQGTGA. The CDR3 loop reads CASSSTGGLETQYF. The CDR3, as DNA: TGTGCCAGCAGTTCAACAGGGGGCCTAGAGACCCAGTACTTC.

This clonotype was observed at least ten times. This chain joins TRBV7-3 and TRBJ2-1, with 11 bases aligning to TRBD2. This CDR3 contains 17 residues. CDR1 and CDR2 (germline): SGHTA, FQGTGA. The V and J ends lost 1 base and 3 bases, in that order; junction bases with no gene match: 5. CDR3 bases: TGTGCCAGCAGCTTAATCCCGACTAGCGGGAACTACAATGAGCAGTTCTTC. This codes for CASSLIPTSGNYNEQFF.

This clonotype has ten or more counts. The rearrangement links TRBV12-3 or TRBV12-4 to TRBJ1-2; D remains unclear. The V and J ends lost 1 base and 9 bases respectively, with 9 bases between them. CDR3 length: 12 amino acids. The CDR3 here is CASSLDGYRYTF. The CDR3, as DNA: TGTGCCAGCAGTTTAGATGGGTATCGCTACACCTTC.

This clonotype was counted a few times. The rearrangement uses TRBV5-6 and TRBJ1-1; D ambiguous. Trimming removed 4 bases at V and 1 base at J, with 11 bases between. CDR3 length: 14 amino acids. The germline gives CDR1 SGHDT, CDR2 YYEEEE. CDR3 sequence: CASSPIEQNTEAFF. The CDR3 nucleotides read TGTGCCAGCAGCCCAATCGAGCAGAACACTGAAGCTTTCTTT. The full variable domain, rest sourced from reference TRBV5-6 and TRBJ1-1, is DAGVTQSPTHLIKTRGQQVTLRCSPKSGHDTVSWYQQALGQGPQFIFQYYEEEERQRGNFPDRFSGHQFPNYSSELNVNALLLGDSALYLCASSPIEQNTEAFFGQGTRLTVV.

This clonotype has only a few counts. The V gene is TRBV4-2, the J gene TRBJ2-1; 12 positions agree with TRBD1. The CDR3 has 15 amino acids. The germline V gene encodes CDR1 LGHNA and CDR2 YNFKEQ. The ends lost 2 bases at V and 8 bases at J; junction bases unmatched: 4. In DNA form, the CDR3 reads TGTGCCAGCAGCCAAAGGGACAGGGGGCTGGATGAGCAGTTCTTC. It is translated as CASSQRDRGLDEQFF.

This clonotype was seen repeatedly, ten times or more. This chain connects TRBV20-1 to TRBJ1-3, with TRBD1 matching over 7 bases. Germline CDR1 and CDR2: DFQATT and SNEGSKA (reference sequence). Trimming took 5 bases from V and 2 from J; bases not matched to a gene: 3. The CDR3 runs to 13 residues. CDR3 DNA: TGCAGTGCTCGGGACAGTCCTGGAAACACCATATATTTT. Translated, it gives CSARDSPGNTIYF.

This clonotype was seen a few times. This rearrangement joins TRBV7-2 to TRBJ1-3; 9 bases fit TRBD1. Germline CDR1 reads SGHTA; CDR2 reads FQGNSA. V lost 0 bases, J lost 7 bases, and 7 bases stayed unmatched. The CDR3 loop spans 16 amino acids. The CDR3 DNA reads as TGTGCCAGCAGCTTAGCGGTGGGACAGGGAATGAACACCATATATTTT. It encodes CASSLAVGQGMNTIYF.

In its sample, this clonotype was seen many times. V gene TRBV29-1 combines with J gene TRBJ2-1; D not certain. Per the germline V gene, CDR1 is SQVTM and CDR2 is ANQGSEA. CDR3 size: 10 residues. Trimming left V 4 bases short and J 6 bases short, with 4 bases between. DNA for the CDR3: TGCAGCGTTGGATCCAATGAGCAGTTCTTC. Protein: CSVGSNEQFF.

This chain uses TRBV19 with TRBJ2-1, with TRBD2 identical over 8 bases. This CDR3 region has 15 residues. The V gene's germline CDR1 is LNHDA and CDR2 SQIVND (reference sequence). Trimming removed 4 bases from V and 2 bases from J; junction bases left unmatched: 4. The CDR3 DNA reads TGTGCCAGTAGTAAACCAGCGGGAGCCTACAATGAGCAGTTCTTC. Encoded protein: CASSKPAGAYNEQFF.

This clonotype was seen at least ten times. V gene TRBV3-1 combines with J gene TRBJ1-4; maybe TRBD1 (6 bases). V lost 4 bases, J lost 4 bases, and 13 bases lay in between. Germline V gene sequence: CDR1 LGHDT, CDR2 YNNKEL (reference sequence). The CDR3 spans 15 residues. The CDR3 loop reads CASSPAGEDNEKLFF. CDR3 sequence (DNA): TGTGCCAGCAGCCCCGCAGGGGAGGATAATGAAAAACTGTTTTTT. Full variable domain (outside the CDR3, taken from reference TRBV3-1 and TRBJ1-4): DTAVSQTPKYLVTQMGNDKSIKCEQNLGHDTMYWYKQDSKKFLKIMFSYNNKELIINETVPNRFSPKSPDKAHLNLHINSLELGDSAVYFCASSPAGEDNEKLFFGSGTQLSVL.

In its sample, this clonotype was seen a few times. A read error may explain this, as a much larger clone is one base away. The chain has TRBV10-3 and TRBJ1-1; D is ambiguous. The germline V gene has CDR1 ENHRY and CDR2 SYGVKD. This CDR3 spans 15 amino acids. CDR3 residues: CAISEGHGLYTEALF. The CDR3 nucleotides are TGTGCCATCAGTGAGGGGCACGGATTATACACTGAAGCTCTCTTT.

This clonotype has at least ten counts. As DNA, the CDR3 is TGCAGTGCTAGATTGGGCAGGGATCGAGACACTGAAGCTTTCTTT. Translation gives CSARLGRDRDTEAFF. The J gene is TRBJ1-1, the V gene TRBV20-1, with D tentatively TRBD1 (5 bases). This CDR3 has 15 residues. V lost 2 bases to trimming and J lost 3 bases, with 16 bases between them. Germline V gene lookup returns CDR1 DFQATT and CDR2 SNEGSKA (reference sequence).

The rearrangement links TRBV19 to TRBJ2-5, with no clear D. The DNA end lines up better with TRBJ2-1; the J call may be wrong. This CDR3 has 12 amino acids. Germline V gene data show CDR1 as LNHDA and CDR2 as SQIVND (reference sequence). CDR3 sequence: CASSDWSEEQFF. The CDR3 nucleotides are TGTGCCAGTAGTGACTGGTCTGAGGAGCAGTTCTTC.

This clonotype was counted at least ten times. This rearrangement joins TRBV20-1 to TRBJ2-7; 10 bases are a match to TRBD2. The CDR3 is made up of 14 amino acids. Trimming took 5 bases from V and 0 from J; bases not matched to a gene: 4. CDR1 and CDR2 from the germline V gene are DFQATT and SNEGSKA (reference sequence). CDR3 DNA sequence: TGCAGTGCTTTGGGACTAGCGTTCTCCTACGAGCAGTACTTC. Translating gives CSALGLAFSYEQYF.

CDR3: CASSLRGGRLNTEAFF. CDR3 nucleotide sequence: TGTGCCAGCAGTTTAAGGGGGGGTAGATTGAACACTGAAGCTTTCTTT. The V call is TRBV27, the J call TRBJ1-1, with TRBD1 as a possible D gene (6 bases). The CDR3 is 16 residues long. V lost 2 bases and J 0 bases, leaving 13 bases between the germline ends. Germline lookup yields CDR1 MNHEY and CDR2 SMNVEV (reference sequence).

This clonotype was seen a handful of times. This chain uses TRBV6-1 with TRBJ1-4; D is unclear. Germline loops: CDR1 MNHNS, CDR2 SASEGT. Trimming took 7 bases from V and 6 from J, leaving 15 bases between them. The CDR3 consists of 14 residues. CDR3 in DNA: TGTGCCAGCATTCGTCGGGCAAGGGATGAAAAACTGTTTTTT. Amino acids: CASIRRARDEKLFF.